The 19 T cell receptor beta chains presented below share a single source sample, sequenced in a study of blood T cell repertoires in COVID-19 (dated by TCRdb to the early 2020s). The protocol used for the library was the immunoSEQ multiplex PCR assay. Drawn from immuneACCESS, this table holds only the in-frame rearrangements with V and J called that TCRdb kept. Clones are partly lost; checked studies trace under half to an unresolved V gene and leave the rest unexplained. Within this sample are tens of thousands of clones, with approximately 90% of them counted one time only. The biggest ten clones account for more than 3% of the sample. The sample was peripheral blood. The receptors derive from a human donor in a cohort sampled during active COVID-19.

The genes are TRBV30 and TRBJ2-5, with D perhaps TRBD1 (6 bases). The germline V gene has CDR1 GTSNPN and CDR2 SVGIG (reference sequence). The CDR3 covers 17 residues. V gave up 4 bases and J gave up 0 bases, with 21 bases separating them. The CDR3 protein is CAWTGMRQAQYQETQYF. Written as DNA, the CDR3 is TGTGCCTGGACCGGGATGAGACAGGCCCAGTACCAAGAGACCCAGTACTTC.

V gene TRBV19 combines with J gene TRBJ1-2; D is possibly TRBD1 (5 bases). Trimming removed 4 bases from V and 3 bases from J, with 9 bases in between. This CDR3 spans 13 amino acids. Germline V gene lookup returns CDR1 LNHDA and CDR2 SQIVND (reference sequence). The CDR3 DNA sequence: TGTGCCAGTAGTACGGGGGGAGACTATGGCTACACCTTC. Protein sequence: CASSTGGDYGYTF.

This chain joins TRBV7-6 and TRBJ2-2, with a tentative D call TRBD2 (6 bases). V was pared by 5 bases and J by 1 base, with 14 bases between. Germline V CDR1 and CDR2: SGHVS, FNYEAQ. The CDR3 covers 16 residues. In nucleotides, the CDR3 is TGTGCCAGCAGCCCGACGACTAGGATGAACACCGGGGAGCTGTTTTTT. It codes for CASSPTTRMNTGELFF.

The chain recombines TRBV20-1 with TRBJ1-1; 7 bases agree with TRBD1. Trimming took 3 bases from V and 11 from J; bases not matched to a gene: 6. Germline CDR1 reads DFQATT; CDR2 reads SNEGSKA (reference sequence). This CDR3 has 11 amino acids. The CDR3 region is CSASITGDAFF. CDR3 DNA sequence: TGCAGTGCTAGCATAACAGGGGACGCTTTCTTT.

The V call is TRBV5-1, the J call TRBJ1-1; 7 nucleotides line up with TRBD1. The CDR3 is 14 residues long. Germline assignment: CDR1 SGHRS and CDR2 YFSETQ. Unmatched junction bases numbered 6, after V lost 3 bases and J lost 4 bases. This chain's CDR3 is CASSSGGGSTEAFF. Written as DNA, the CDR3 is TGCGCCAGCAGCTCAGGGGGTGGAAGCACTGAAGCTTTCTTT.

V usage is TRBV5-4 and J usage is TRBJ2-3; 13 nucleotides agree with TRBD2. Germline V gene lookup returns CDR1 SGHNT and CDR2 YYREEE (reference sequence). Germline trimming cut 4 bases from V and 6 bases from J; bases unmatched to any gene: 17. CDR3 size: 19 residues. The CDR3: CASSRVVLAGGPGGDTQYF. The DNA for the CDR3 is TGTGCCAGCAGCCGAGTTGTACTAGCGGGAGGGCCAGGGGGTGATACGCAGTATTTT. The variable domain in full, with the rest retrieved from reference TRBV5-4 and TRBJ2-3, is ETGVTQSPTHLIKTRGQQVTLRCSSQSGHNTVSWYQQALGQGPQFIFQYYREEENGRGNFPPRFSGLQFPNYSSELNVNALELDDSALYLCASSRVVLAGGPGGDTQYFGPGTRLTVL.

The J gene is TRBJ2-1, the V gene TRBV6-5; 15 bases fit TRBD2. The ends lost 6 bases at V and 9 bases at J; junction bases unmatched: 3. Germline-derived CDR1 and CDR2 are MNHEY and SVGAGI. This CDR3 has 14 residues. The chain's CDR3 is CASRGLAGGSEQFF. DNA of the CDR3: TGTGCCAGCAGAGGACTAGCGGGAGGGTCTGAGCAGTTCTTC.

V and J are TRBV28 and TRBJ2-1; TRBD2 matches 7 bases. The CDR3 covers 14 residues. Per the germline V gene, CDR1 is MDHEN and CDR2 is SYDVKM. Germline trimming cut 4 bases from V and 7 bases from J; bases unmatched to any gene: 7. The CDR3 loop reads CASSSHGGTNEQFF. The CDR3 coding sequence is TGTGCCAGCAGTTCCCACGGGGGGACTAATGAGCAGTTCTTC.

This chain uses TRBV4-2 with TRBJ2-7; TRBD2 agrees at 8 bases. Germline loops: CDR1 LGHNA, CDR2 YNFKEQ. Trimming removed 0 bases from V and 2 bases from J; junction bases left unmatched: 6. This CDR3 contains 16 residues. The CDR3 DNA sequence: TGTGCCAGCAGCCAAGAAACAGCGGGGGCCCCCTACGAGCAGTACTTC. It codes for CASSQETAGAPYEQYF.

The V and J genes are TRBV25-1 and TRBJ1-1; D perhaps matches TRBD1 (5 bases). CDR1 is MGHDK and CDR2 is SYGVNS in the germline V gene. V was cut by 6 bases and J by 2 bases, with 19 bases left in between. The CDR3 spans 16 residues. CDR3: CASRPYEGGANTEAFF. For the CDR3, the DNA is TGTGCCAGCAGACCATATGAAGGAGGGGCAAACACTGAAGCTTTCTTT. Variable domain in full (rest from reference TRBV25-1 and TRBJ1-1): EADIYQTPRYLVIGTGKKITLECSQTMGHDKMYWYQQDPGMELHLIHYSYGVNSTEKGDLSSESTVSRIRTEHFPLTLESARPSHTSQYLCASRPYEGGANTEAFFGQGTRLTVV.

This clone was detected once. V gene TRBV19 combines with J gene TRBJ2-1; the match to TRBD1 covers 7 bases. This CDR3 is 15 amino acids long. From germline, CDR1 is LNHDA and CDR2 SQIVND (reference sequence). This CDR3 reads CATTKGGGSYNEQFF. The CDR3 DNA follows: TGTGCTACTACAAAAGGGGGCGGCTCCTACAATGAGCAGTTCTTC.

The V gene is TRBV12-5, the J gene TRBJ2-7; D is perhaps TRBD1 (5 bases). Trimming cost V 5 bases and J 6 bases, with 8 bases left between them. The CDR3 loop spans 11 amino acids. The germline CDR1 and CDR2 sequences are LGHNT and FRNRAP. The CDR3 bases are TGTGCTAGTGGTAGACAGCGCGAGCAGTACTTC. Amino acid sequence: CASGRQREQYF.

The J gene is TRBJ2-1, the V gene TRBV19, with 10 positions matching TRBD2. Germline V CDR1 and CDR2: LNHDA, SQIVND (reference sequence). J lost 5 bases, V lost 5 bases, and 3 bases had no gene match. The CDR3 has 14 residues. This CDR3 is CASSLAGVHNEQFF. Here the CDR3 DNA reads TGTGCCAGTAGTCTAGCGGGAGTTCACAATGAGCAGTTCTTC.

The V and J genes are TRBV15 and TRBJ1-5; D is ambiguous. The V end was cut by 4 bases, the J end by 0 bases, with 13 bases between. The length of the CDR3 is 16 residues. The germline V gene encodes CDR1 LNHNV and CDR2 YYDKDF (reference sequence). Written as DNA, the CDR3 is TGTGCCACCAGCAAACGGGGAGGAGTTAGCAATCAGCCCCAGCATTTT. Translating it yields CATSKRGGVSNQPQHF.

The V call is TRBV4-1, the J call TRBJ1-2, with 7 positions matching TRBD1. Trimming took 0 bases from V and 4 from J; bases not matched to a gene: 5. CDR3 length: 15 amino acids. Germline CDR1 MGHRA, CDR2 YSYEKL. The CDR3 protein is CASSQDYGDSYGYTF. Written as DNA, the CDR3 is TGCGCCAGCAGCCAAGATTATGGGGACAGCTATGGCTACACCTTC.

The chain has TRBV5-6 and TRBJ2-7; TRBD1 is a possible D gene (5 bases). Per germline, CDR1 SGHDT and CDR2 YYEEEE. There are 14 residues in the CDR3. V was shortened by 0 bases and J by 4 bases, with 11 bases between the two germline ends. The DNA for the CDR3 is TGTGCCAGCAGCTTGGGGGGCCCCGGATACGAGCAGTACTTC. Translated, it gives CASSLGGPGYEQYF.

The rearrangement joins TRBV7-9 to TRBJ1-4; D not resolved. There are 15 residues in the CDR3. V gave up 3 bases and J gave up 5 bases, with 13 bases separating them. CDR1 and CDR2 (germline): SEHNR, FQNEAQ (reference sequence). The CDR3: CASSFGHPMNEKLFF. The CDR3 nucleotides are TGTGCCAGCAGCTTCGGTCACCCGATGAATGAAAAACTGTTTTTT.

The V call is TRBV12-3 or TRBV12-4, the J call TRBJ2-5, with D possibly TRBD1 on 5 matching bases. The CDR3 is made up of 13 amino acids. The V gene lost 3 bases and the J gene lost 5 bases, with 10 bases spanning the gap. This chain's CDR3 is CASSFSGMETQYF. CDR3 sequence (DNA): TGTGCCAGCAGTTTCTCAGGGATGGAGACCCAGTACTTC.

V usage is TRBV9 and J usage is TRBJ1-1; a weak D match, TRBD1 (5 bases). The germline CDR1 and CDR2 sequences are SGDLS and YYNGEE. V lost 1 base and J 3 bases, leaving 10 bases between the germline ends. CDR3 length equals 14 residues. The CDR3 here is CASSVYGTDTEAFF. The CDR3 DNA sequence: TGTGCCAGCAGCGTATACGGGACTGACACTGAAGCTTTCTTT.